This T cell receptor (beta chain) comes out of a study of blood T cell repertoires in COVID-19. Libraries were prepared by immunoSEQ multiplex PCR; TCRdb keeps only in-frame clonotypes and omits some of them. The data show 110,000 to 150,000 clones, roughly 78% seen once. The receptor's source is a man aged 60-69 years with acute or convalescent COVID-19. Sequencing was done on a sample of peripheral blood.

As DNA, the CDR3 is TGTGCCAGTAGGGGACAGGGGATCACTGAAGCTTTCTTT. Protein product: CASRGQGITEAFF. V is TRBV19 and J is TRBJ1-1, with TRBD1 matching 10 bases. The CDR3 runs to 13 residues. Germline V lookup: CDR1 LNHDA, CDR2 SQIVND (reference sequence). V lost 6 bases and J lost 4; bases outside the gene matches: 2.